These T cell receptor beta chains were read from a single sample in a study of beta chain features in type 1 diabetes. The protocol was immunoSEQ multiplex PCR, while the TCRdb copy is restricted to in-frame clones and leaves out a portion. Of approximately 84,000 clones listed, roughly 30% are singletons. The specimen was stem cell memory CD4+ T cells from blood. Receptors were obtained from a woman aged 18-35 years in good health. Each CDR3 is given with its conserved first and last residue. The D gene is left open where the match is weak. Size is stated for part of the rows, as once, few or many counts, or as a class when the clone is expanded.

TRBJ2-1 NA NA TRBV6-6 TGTGCCAGCAGTAACCCCGGCGGCGTTAATGAGCAGTTCTTC CASSNPGGVNEQFF
TRBJ2-2 NA few TRBV10-3 TGTGCCGTATCCGGGGGAATAGGTGGGGAGCTGTTTTTT CAVSGGIGGELFF
TRBJ1-5 NA few TRBV5-8 TGTGCCAGCAGCTTGGAAGTCGCAGCAGGTCAGCCCCAGCATTTT CASSLEVAAGQPQHF
TRBJ1-3 TRBD1 NA TRBV19 TGTGCCAGCACAGGGGTTGGCTCTGGAAACACCATATATTTT CASTGVGSGNTIYF
TRBJ2-5 TRBD2 NA TRBV5-1 TGCGCCAGCAGCTCGGGGACTAGCGGGGACCAAGAGACCCAGTACTTC CASSSGTSGDQETQYF
TRBJ2-1 NA NA TRBV29-1 TGCAGCGTTGGGGGCAGGGGGGTTTACAATGAGCAGTTCTTC CSVGGRGVYNEQFF
TRBJ2-1 TRBD1 NA TRBV18 TGTGCCAGCTCACCACGGACCGGGACAGGGGCCTCGGGTGAGCAGTTCTTC CASSPRTGTGASGEQFF
TRBJ2-1 NA NA TRBV11-1 TGTGCCAGCAGCCGCATCTTTACAGGGTTTTCCTACAATGAGCAGTTCTTC CASSRIFTGFSYNEQFF
TRBJ1-2 NA NA TRBV7-2 TGTGCCAGCAGCCGGGGACAACACTTTGGCTACACCTTC CASSRGQHFGYTF
TRBJ2-7 TRBD1 NA TRBV30 TGTGCCTGGAGTCCTCCAGGGGGCTACGAGCAGTACTTC CAWSPPGGYEQYF
TRBJ2-5 NA NA TRBV19 TGTGCCAGTAGTATGAAGGCTAGCGCCCAAGAGACCCAGTACTTC CASSMKASAQETQYF
TRBJ2-3 NA few TRBV19 TGTGCCAGTAGTAGGGGGACACGGCCCTCCACAGATACGCAGTATTTT CASSRGTRPSTDTQYF
TRBJ1-1 TRBD1 NA TRBV12-5 TGTGCTAGTGCCCTGCAGGGGGCGGACGCTTTCTTT CASALQGADAFF
TRBJ1-5 NA NA TRBV28 TGTGCCAGCAGCCAAGAGCAGCCCCAGCATTTT CASSQEQPQHF
TRBJ2-7 TRBD1 few TRBV29-1 TGCAGCGCCACAACGACAGGGGGTTTCCACGAGCAGTACTTC CSATTTGGFHEQYF
TRBJ2-1 NA NA TRBV9 TGTGCCAGCAGCGTCACAATAGCGGCCGGGTACAATGAGCAGTTCTTC CASSVTIAAGYNEQFF
TRBJ2-7 NA once TRBV4-1 TGTGCCAGCAGCCAGTCCGCCGCAGGCCTCTACGAGCAGTACTTC CASSQSAAGLYEQYF
TRBJ2-3 TRBD2 NA TRBV9 TGTGCCAGCAGCGTAGAAGCGGGGCCTTCGGGGACGAAGTATTTT CASSVEAGPSGTKYF
TRBJ2-3 TRBD2 few TRBV25-1 TGTGCCAGCAGTGAATCAACTAGCGGGAGGACAGATACGCAGTATTTT CASSESTSGRTDTQYF
TRBJ2-3 TRBD2 NA TRBV19 TGTGCCAGTAGTAATTTAGCGGGAGAAGATACGCAGTATTTT CASSNLAGEDTQYF
TRBJ2-5 TRBD2 NA TRBV5-4 TGTGCCAGCAGCTCTAGCGGGGGGGCCACAGAGACCCAGTACTTC CASSSSGGATETQYF
TRBJ2-7 TRBD1 NA TRBV2 TGTGCCAGCAGTGGGGGACAGGGGCCCGCGGACGAGCAGTACTTC CASSGGQGPADEQYF
TRBJ2-3 TRBD1 NA TRBV2 TGTGCCAGCAAAGAGACAGGGGCGGCAGATACGCAGTATTTT CASKETGAADTQYF
TRBJ2-7 NA NA TRBV5-1 TGCGCCAGCAGCGCCGGGTTTTTAGAGCTGGGCTACGAGCAGTACTTC CASSAGFLELGYEQYF
TRBJ1-2 TRBD1 NA TRBV29-1 TGCAGCTCGGGACAGGGTTTTGGTGGCTACACCTTC CSSGQGFGGYTF
TRBJ2-1 TRBD1 few TRBV6-6 TGTGCCAGCCTGGGGACAGGGATCACCCGTGAGCAGTTCTTC CASLGTGITREQFF
TRBJ2-6 NA few TRBV5-4 TGTGCCAGCAGCTTGGTCGTCTCTGGGGCCAACGTCCTGACTTTC CASSLVVSGANVLTF
TRBJ2-7 NA few TRBV5-1 TGCGCCAGCAGCTTACAAGGACATTCTTACGAGCAGTACTTC CASSLQGHSYEQYF
TRBJ1-1 TRBD1 few TRBV7-9 TGTGCCAGCAGCCGAGGGGGCTCCACTGAAGCTTTCTTT CASSRGGSTEAFF
TRBJ2-3 TRBD2 few TRBV4-1 TGCGCCAGCAGCCAAGACAGGACGGGAGGAAGGGATACGCAGTATTTT CASSQDRTGGRDTQYF
TRBJ1-2 TRBD1 NA TRBV9 TGTGCCAGCAGCGGGTACCGGTATGGGACAGGGCTACGTGGCTACACCTTC CASSGYRYGTGLRGYTF
TRBJ2-1 TRBD2 NA TRBV5-4 TGTGCCAGCACCCTAGCGGGGAGAACCTACAATGAGCAGTTCTTC CASTLAGRTYNEQFF
TRBJ2-7 TRBD1 NA TRBV11-3 TGTGCCAGCAGCTCCCCGAGACAGGGCCGCTCCTACGAGCAGTACTTC CASSSPRQGRSYEQYF
TRBJ1-2 NA NA TRBV5-1 TGCGCCAGCAGCTCCTCAACAATCAACTATGGCTACACCTTC CASSSSTINYGYTF
TRBJ1-2 NA NA TRBV7-2 TGTGCCAGCAGCTTGGGGGGGGACGGCTTTGTCTATGGCTACACCTTC CASSLGGDGFVYGYTF
TRBJ1-1 NA few TRBV2 TGTGCCAGCAATAGGGAGGGGAACACTGAAGCTTTCTTT CASNREGNTEAFF
TRBJ1-5 NA NA TRBV12-5 TGTGCTAGTGGTTTGGTACTGGCAGGGGGCAATCAGCCCCAGCATTTT CASGLVLAGGNQPQHF
TRBJ2-1 TRBD1 few TRBV18 TGTGCCAGCTCACCACAAGGGGGCGCTTCCTACAATGAGCAGTTCTTC CASSPQGGASYNEQFF
TRBJ1-1 NA NA TRBV19 TGTGCCAGTAGGGAATGGACAGCGAACACTGAAGCTTTCTTT CASREWTANTEAFF
TRBJ2-7 TRBD2 NA TRBV18 TGTGCCAGCTCACCCCAACTAGACTCTAGCGGGAGTAACGACCAGTACTTC CASSPQLDSSGSNDQYF
TRBJ2-1 NA NA TRBV7-9 TGTGCCAGCAGCCCTAGTGCAGTTATTCCCGTCGGGGAGCAGTTCTTC CASSPSAVIPVGEQFF
TRBJ1-2 NA NA TRBV28 TGTGCCAGCAGTTCCTCCGGCAGGGGCTATGGCTACACCTTC CASSSSGRGYGYTF
TRBJ1-4 NA NA TRBV30 TGTGCCTCCACCCGGGTGGGTGAAAAACTGTTTTTT CASTRVGEKLFF
TRBJ2-3 NA few TRBV29-1 TGCAGCCTGCATCGGGGAGATACGCAGTATTTT CSLHRGDTQYF
TRBJ1-1 NA NA TRBV30 TGTGCCTGGAGTGTACTTGGTGGAGGGAGAACTGAAGCTTTCTTT CAWSVLGGGRTEAFF
TRBJ1-4 NA few TRBV15 TGTGCCACCAGCCAGAACCATAATGAAAAACTGTTTTTT CATSQNHNEKLFF
TRBJ1-1 TRBD1 NA TRBV2 TGTGCCAGCAGTCCGGGACAGGCCGAGACTGAAGCTTTCTTT CASSPGQAETEAFF
TRBJ1-1 TRBD1 NA TRBV19 TGTGCCAGTAGTATAGTCCCACAGGGGTGGGACACTGAAGCTTTCTTT CASSIVPQGWDTEAFF
TRBJ2-3 NA few TRBV2 TGTGCCAGCAGTGGGGGGGAGGCAGATACGCAGTATTTT CASSGGEADTQYF
TRBJ2-1 TRBD2 few TRBV28 TGTGCCAGCAGTTTCGGTGGTAGCGGGGCGGTCTCCTACAATGAGCAGTTCTTC CASSFGGSGAVSYNEQFF
TRBJ2-7 NA many TRBV29-1 TGCAGCGTTGTGATAGGATCAGGGAACTACGAGCAGTACTTC CSVVIGSGNYEQYF
TRBJ2-1 TRBD2 few TRBV30 TGTGCCTGGAGTTTTAGCGGGAGGGCCGATGAGCAGTTCTTC CAWSFSGRADEQFF
TRBJ2-2 TRBD1 NA TRBV5-1 TGCGCCAGCAGCTCCCGGACAGGGGTCCCCGGGGAGCTGTTTTTT CASSSRTGVPGELFF
TRBJ2-5 NA NA TRBV30 TGTGCCTTTTATTTCAGGGGAAGGACCCAGTACTTC CAFYFRGRTQYF
TRBJ2-1 NA many TRBV30 TGTGCCTGGAGTACTAGCTGGGATGAGCAGTTCTTC CAWSTSWDEQFF
TRBJ2-3 NA NA TRBV10-3 TGTGCCAGCAGAACGGTGGGAGGAGATACGCAGTATTTT CASRTVGGDTQYF
TRBJ1-4 NA NA TRBV4-2 TGTGCCAGCAGCCAATCGACAGGTTCAGAAAAACTGTTTTTT CASSQSTGSEKLFF
TRBJ1-5 NA few TRBV6-1 TGTGCCAGCAGTGAACGAGGGCAGTTTAATAGCAATCAGCCCCAGCATTTT CASSERGQFNSNQPQHF